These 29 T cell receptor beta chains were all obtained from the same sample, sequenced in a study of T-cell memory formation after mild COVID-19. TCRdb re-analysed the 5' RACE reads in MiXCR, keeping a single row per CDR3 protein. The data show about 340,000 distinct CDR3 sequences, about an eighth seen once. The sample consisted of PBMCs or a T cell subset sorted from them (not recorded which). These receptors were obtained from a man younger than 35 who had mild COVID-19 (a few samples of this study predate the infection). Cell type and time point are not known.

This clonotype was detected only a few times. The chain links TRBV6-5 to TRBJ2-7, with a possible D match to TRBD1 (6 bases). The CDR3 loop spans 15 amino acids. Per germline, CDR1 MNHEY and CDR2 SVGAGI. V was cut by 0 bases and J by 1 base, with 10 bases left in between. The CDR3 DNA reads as TGTGCCAGCAGTTACTCACAGGGCGGGTCCTACGAGCAGTACTTC. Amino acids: CASSYSQGGSYEQYF.

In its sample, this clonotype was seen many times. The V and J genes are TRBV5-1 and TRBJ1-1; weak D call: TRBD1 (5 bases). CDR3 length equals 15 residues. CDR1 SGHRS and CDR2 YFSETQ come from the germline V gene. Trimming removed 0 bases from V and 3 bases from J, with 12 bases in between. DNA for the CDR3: TGCGCCAGCAGCTTGGTTTTAGGGGCGGACACTGAAGCTTTCTTT. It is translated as CASSLVLGADTEAFF.

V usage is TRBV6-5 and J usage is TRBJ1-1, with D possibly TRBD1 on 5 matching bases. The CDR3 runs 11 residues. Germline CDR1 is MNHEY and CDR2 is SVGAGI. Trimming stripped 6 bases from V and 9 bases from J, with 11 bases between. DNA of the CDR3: TGTGCCAGCAGCCGGGACCGAAAAGCTTTCTTT. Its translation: CASSRDRKAFF.

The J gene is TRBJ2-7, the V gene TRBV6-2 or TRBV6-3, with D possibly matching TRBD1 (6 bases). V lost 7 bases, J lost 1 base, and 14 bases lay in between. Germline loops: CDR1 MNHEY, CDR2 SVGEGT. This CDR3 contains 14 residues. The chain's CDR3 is CASNIGGSSYEQYF. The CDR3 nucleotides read TGTGCCAGCAATATAGGGGGTTCGTCCTACGAGCAGTACTTC.

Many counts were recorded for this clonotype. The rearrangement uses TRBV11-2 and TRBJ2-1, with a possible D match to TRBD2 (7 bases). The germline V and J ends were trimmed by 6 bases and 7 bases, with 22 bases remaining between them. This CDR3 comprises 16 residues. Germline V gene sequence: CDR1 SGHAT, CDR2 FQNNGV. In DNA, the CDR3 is TGTGCCAGCAGTCCGGGGAGGGGGGGAGATGAAAATGAGCAGTTCTTC. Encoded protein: CASSPGRGGDENEQFF.

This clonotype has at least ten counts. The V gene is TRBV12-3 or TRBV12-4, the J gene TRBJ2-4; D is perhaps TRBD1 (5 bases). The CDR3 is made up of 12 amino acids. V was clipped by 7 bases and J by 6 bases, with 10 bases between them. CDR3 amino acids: CASTFTGNIQYF. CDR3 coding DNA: TGTGCCAGCACTTTTACAGGAAACATTCAGTACTTC.

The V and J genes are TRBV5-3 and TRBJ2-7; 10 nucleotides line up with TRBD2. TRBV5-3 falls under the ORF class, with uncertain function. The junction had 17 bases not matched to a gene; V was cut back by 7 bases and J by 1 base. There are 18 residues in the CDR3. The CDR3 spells CARPEGASGGPESYEQYF. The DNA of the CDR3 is TGTGCCAGACCGGAAGGGGCTAGCGGGGGCCCTGAATCCTACGAGCAGTACTTC.

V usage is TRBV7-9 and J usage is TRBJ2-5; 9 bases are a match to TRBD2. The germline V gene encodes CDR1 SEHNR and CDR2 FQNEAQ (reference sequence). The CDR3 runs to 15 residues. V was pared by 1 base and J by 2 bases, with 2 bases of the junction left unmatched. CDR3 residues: CASSLVLAGQETQYF. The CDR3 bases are TGTGCCAGCAGCTTAGTCCTAGCGGGGCAAGAGACCCAGTACTTC.

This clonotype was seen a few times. CDR3 nucleotides: TGTGCCAGCAGTTCCTGGGACAGTTATACGCAGTATTTT. It codes for CASSSWDSYTQYF. The V gene is TRBV12-3 or TRBV12-4, the J gene TRBJ2-3, with 7 bases fitting TRBD1. J was trimmed by 7 bases and V by 4 bases; bases with no gene match: 5. This CDR3 contains 13 residues.

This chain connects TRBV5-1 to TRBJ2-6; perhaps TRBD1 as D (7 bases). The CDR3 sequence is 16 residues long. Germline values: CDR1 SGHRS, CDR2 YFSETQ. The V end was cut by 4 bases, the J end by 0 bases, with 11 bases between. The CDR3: CASSAGQFSGANVLTF. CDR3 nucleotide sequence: TGCGCCAGCAGCGCGGGACAGTTCTCTGGGGCCAACGTCCTGACTTTC.

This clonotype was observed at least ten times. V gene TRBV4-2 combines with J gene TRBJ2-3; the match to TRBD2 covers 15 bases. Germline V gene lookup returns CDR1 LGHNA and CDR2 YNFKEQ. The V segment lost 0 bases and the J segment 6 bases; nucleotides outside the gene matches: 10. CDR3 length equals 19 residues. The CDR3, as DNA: TGTGCCAGCAGCCAAGACGCCGGGACTAGCGGGGGGTACCACGATACGCAGTATTTT. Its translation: CASSQDAGTSGGYHDTQYF.

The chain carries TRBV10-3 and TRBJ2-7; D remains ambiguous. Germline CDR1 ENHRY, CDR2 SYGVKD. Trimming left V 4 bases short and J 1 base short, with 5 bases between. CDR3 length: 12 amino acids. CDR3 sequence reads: CAISVGSYEQYF. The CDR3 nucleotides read TGTGCCATCAGTGTGGGGTCCTACGAGCAGTACTTC.

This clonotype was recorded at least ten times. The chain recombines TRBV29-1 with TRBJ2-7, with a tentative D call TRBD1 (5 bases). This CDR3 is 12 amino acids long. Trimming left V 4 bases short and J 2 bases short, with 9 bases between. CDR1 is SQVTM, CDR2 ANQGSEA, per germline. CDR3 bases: TGCAGCGTTGCCGACAGAGCCTACGAGCAGTACTTC. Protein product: CSVADRAYEQYF.

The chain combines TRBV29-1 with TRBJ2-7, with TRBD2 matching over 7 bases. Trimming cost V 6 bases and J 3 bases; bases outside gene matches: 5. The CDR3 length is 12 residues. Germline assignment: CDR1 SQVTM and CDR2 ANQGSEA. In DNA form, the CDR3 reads TGCAGCGTCAATCCGGGGGGCTACGAGCAGTACTTC. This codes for CSVNPGGYEQYF.

The chain's CDR3 is CASSPATSFAAGELFF. CDR3 DNA: TGCGCCAGCAGCCCCGCGACTAGTTTTGCCGCCGGGGAGCTGTTTTTT. The chain recombines TRBV5-1 with TRBJ2-2, with D perhaps matching TRBD2 (6 bases). The germline V gene has CDR1 SGHRS and CDR2 YFSETQ. This CDR3 is built from 16 residues. The germline V and J ends were trimmed by 4 bases and 6 bases, with 19 bases remaining between them.

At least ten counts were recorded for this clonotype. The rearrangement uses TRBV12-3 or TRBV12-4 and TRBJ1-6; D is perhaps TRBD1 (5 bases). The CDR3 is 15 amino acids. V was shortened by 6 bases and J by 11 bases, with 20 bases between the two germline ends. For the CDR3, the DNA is TGTGCCAGCAGCCCAACCCGGGGGGTTTGGACACCCCTCCACTTT. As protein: CASSPTRGVWTPLHF.

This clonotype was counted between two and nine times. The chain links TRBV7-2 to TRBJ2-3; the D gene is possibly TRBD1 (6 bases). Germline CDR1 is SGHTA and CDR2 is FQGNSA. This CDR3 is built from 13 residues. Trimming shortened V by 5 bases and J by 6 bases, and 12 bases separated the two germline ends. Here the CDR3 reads CASSPPGEDTQYF. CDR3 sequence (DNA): TGTGCCAGCAGCCCGCCAGGGGAGGATACGCAGTATTTT.

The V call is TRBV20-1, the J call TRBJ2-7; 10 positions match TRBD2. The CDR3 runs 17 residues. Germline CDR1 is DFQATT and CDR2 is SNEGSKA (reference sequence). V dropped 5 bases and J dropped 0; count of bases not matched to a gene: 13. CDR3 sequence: CSAYYPAGGLGSYEQYF. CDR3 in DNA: TGCAGTGCTTATTATCCAGCGGGGGGGCTCGGCTCCTACGAGCAGTACTTC.

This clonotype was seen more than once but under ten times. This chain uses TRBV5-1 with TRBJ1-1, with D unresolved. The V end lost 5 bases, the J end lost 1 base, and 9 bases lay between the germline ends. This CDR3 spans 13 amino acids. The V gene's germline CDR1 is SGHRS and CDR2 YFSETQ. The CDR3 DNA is TGCGCCAGCAGAGGTCGAGGGAACACTGAAGCTTTCTTT. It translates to CASRGRGNTEAFF.

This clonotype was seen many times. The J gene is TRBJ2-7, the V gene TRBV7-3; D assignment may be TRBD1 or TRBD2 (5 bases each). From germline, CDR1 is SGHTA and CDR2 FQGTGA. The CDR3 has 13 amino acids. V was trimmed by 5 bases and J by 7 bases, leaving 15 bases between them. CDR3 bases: TGTGCCAGCAGCGAGAACCGGGACGGGGAGCAGTACGTC. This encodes CASSENRDGEQYV.

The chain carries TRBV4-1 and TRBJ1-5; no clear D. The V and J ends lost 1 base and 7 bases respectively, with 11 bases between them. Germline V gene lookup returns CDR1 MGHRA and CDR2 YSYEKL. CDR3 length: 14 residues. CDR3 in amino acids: CASSQGKVWQPQHF. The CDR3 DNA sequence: TGCGCCAGCAGCCAAGGCAAGGTTTGGCAGCCCCAGCATTTT.

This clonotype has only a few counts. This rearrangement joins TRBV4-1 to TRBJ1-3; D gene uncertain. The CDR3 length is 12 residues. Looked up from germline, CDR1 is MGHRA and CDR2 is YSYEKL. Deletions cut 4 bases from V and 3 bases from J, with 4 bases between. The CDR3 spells CASSLLGNTIYF. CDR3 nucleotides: TGCGCCAGCAGCCTGCTTGGAAACACCATATATTTT.

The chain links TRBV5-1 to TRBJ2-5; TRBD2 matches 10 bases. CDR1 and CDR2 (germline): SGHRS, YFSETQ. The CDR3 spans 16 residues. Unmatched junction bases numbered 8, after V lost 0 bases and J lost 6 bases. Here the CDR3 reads CASSLALAGAWKTQYF. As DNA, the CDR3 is TGCGCCAGCAGCTTGGCCCTAGCGGGGGCCTGGAAGACCCAGTACTTC. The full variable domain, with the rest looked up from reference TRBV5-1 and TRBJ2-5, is KAGVTQTPRYLIKTRGQQVTLSCSPISGHRSVSWYQQTPGQGLQFLFEYFSETQRNKGNFPGRFSGRQFSNSRSEMNVSTLELGDSALYLCASSLALAGAWKTQYFGPGTRLLVL.

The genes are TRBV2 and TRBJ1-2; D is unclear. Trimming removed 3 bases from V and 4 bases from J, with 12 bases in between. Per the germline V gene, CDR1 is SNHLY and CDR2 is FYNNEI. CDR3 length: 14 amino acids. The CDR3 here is CASSERGNRYGYTF. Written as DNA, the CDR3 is TGTGCCAGCAGTGAGCGAGGGAACCGCTATGGCTACACCTTC.

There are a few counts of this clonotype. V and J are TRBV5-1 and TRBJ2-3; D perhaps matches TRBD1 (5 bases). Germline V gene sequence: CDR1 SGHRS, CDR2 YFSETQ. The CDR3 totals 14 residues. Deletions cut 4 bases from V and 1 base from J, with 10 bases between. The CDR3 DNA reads TGCGCCAGCAGCGGGGCCCCCGGCACAGATACGCAGTATTTT. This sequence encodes CASSGAPGTDTQYF.

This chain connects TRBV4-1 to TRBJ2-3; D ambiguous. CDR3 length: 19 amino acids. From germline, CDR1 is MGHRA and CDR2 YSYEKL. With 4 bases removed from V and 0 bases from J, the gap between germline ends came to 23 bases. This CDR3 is CASSRWGTVGFSSTDTQYF. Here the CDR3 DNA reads TGCGCCAGCAGCCGATGGGGAACAGTTGGCTTCTCTAGCACAGATACGCAGTATTTT.

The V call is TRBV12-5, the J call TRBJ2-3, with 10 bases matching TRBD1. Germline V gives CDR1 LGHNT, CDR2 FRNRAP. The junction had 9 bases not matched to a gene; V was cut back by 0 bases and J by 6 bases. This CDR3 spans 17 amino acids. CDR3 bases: TGTGCTAGTGGTTTGGTACGGGGGACAGGGGATTTGGATACGCAGTATTTT. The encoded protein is CASGLVRGTGDLDTQYF.

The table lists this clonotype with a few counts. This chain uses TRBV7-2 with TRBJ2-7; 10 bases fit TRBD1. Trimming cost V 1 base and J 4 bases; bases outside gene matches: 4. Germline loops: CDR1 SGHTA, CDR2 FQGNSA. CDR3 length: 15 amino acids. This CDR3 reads CASSLGRGQGYEQYF. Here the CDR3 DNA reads TGTGCCAGCAGCTTAGGGAGGGGACAGGGGTACGAGCAGTACTTC.

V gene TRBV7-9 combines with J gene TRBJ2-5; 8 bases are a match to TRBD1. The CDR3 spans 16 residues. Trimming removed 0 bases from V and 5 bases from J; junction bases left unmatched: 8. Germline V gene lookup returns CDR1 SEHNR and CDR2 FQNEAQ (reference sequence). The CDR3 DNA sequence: TGTGCCAGCAGCTTAGCGAGGCAGGGGGCGGTGGAGACCCAGTACTTC. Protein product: CASSLARQGAVETQYF.